There are many counts of the clone carrying this TCR beta chain. What it recognizes is unknown. Each TCR transcript was tagged with a 10-nucleotide random UMI during 5'RACE. MiXCR, applied by TCRdb to the 5' RACE reads, yields one record per CDR3 protein. The sample gives roughly 120,000 distinct CDR3 sequences, roughly 3.2% of which show up once; about 1.2% is in the top ten. This sample was taken from a study of neurological immune-mediated disorders. Trimming at V came to 0 bases and at J to 3 bases, leaving 6 bases not matched to a gene. This CDR3 has 15 residues. Germline lookup yields CDR1 DFQATT and CDR2 SNEGSKA (reference sequence). Study conclusions and caveats: It was the repertoires of 18 of 34 multiple sclerosis patients that phylogenetic grouping placed in one related-CDR3 cluster, which is a possible signature. No CDR3 amino acid sequences were shared by expanded clones across subjects, suggesting private repertoires in all groups. With the multiple sclerosis repertoire cluster, neither clinical nor MRI features showed any association.

The chain combines TRBV20-1 with TRBJ2-7; the match to TRBD1 covers 9 bases. The sequenced material came from PBMCs. This sequence originates from a woman under 40 with multiple sclerosis. The CDR3 region has the DNA TGCAGTGCTAGAGATCGGGGGACAGGGTTCTACGAGCAGTACTTC. Translated: CSARDRGTGFYEQYF.